This TCR beta chain stems from a study of blood T cell repertoires in COVID-19. Clones were sequenced by immunoSEQ multiplex PCR, and TCRdb holds only the in-frame ones, with some missing. The sample lists roughly 97,000 clones; 87% were seen once. V lost 4 bases to trimming and J lost 6 bases, with 20 bases between them. The V gene's germline CDR1 is SGDLS and CDR2 YYNGEE. The CDR3 has 16 amino acids. This clonotype was obtained from a man aged 50-59 years with acute or convalescent COVID-19. This rearrangement joins TRBV9 to TRBJ2-1; D may be TRBD1 (6 bases). Sequenced input: peripheral blood. The CDR3 protein is CASSPGPTGKSNEQFF. In DNA form, the CDR3 reads TGTGCCAGCAGCCCAGGCCCCACAGGGAAGTCCAATGAGCAGTTCTTC.